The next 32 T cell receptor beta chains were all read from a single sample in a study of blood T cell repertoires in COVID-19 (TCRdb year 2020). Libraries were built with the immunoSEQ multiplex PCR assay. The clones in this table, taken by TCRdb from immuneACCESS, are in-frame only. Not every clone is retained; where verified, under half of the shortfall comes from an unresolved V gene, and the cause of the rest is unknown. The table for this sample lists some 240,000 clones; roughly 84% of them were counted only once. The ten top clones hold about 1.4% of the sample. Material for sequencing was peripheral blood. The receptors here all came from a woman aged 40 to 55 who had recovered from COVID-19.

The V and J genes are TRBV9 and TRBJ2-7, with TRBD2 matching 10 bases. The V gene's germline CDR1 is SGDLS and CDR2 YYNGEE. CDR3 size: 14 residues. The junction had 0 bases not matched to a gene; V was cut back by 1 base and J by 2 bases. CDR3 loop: CASSVTSGAYEQYF. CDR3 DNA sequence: TGTGCCAGCAGCGTAACTAGCGGGGCCTACGAGCAGTACTTC.

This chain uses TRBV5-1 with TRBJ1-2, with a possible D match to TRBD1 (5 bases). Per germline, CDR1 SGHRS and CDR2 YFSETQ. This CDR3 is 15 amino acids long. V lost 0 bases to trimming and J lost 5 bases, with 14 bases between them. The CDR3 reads CASSLATDSLYGYTF. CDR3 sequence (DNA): TGCGCCAGCAGCTTGGCCACCGACAGCCTATATGGCTACACCTTC.

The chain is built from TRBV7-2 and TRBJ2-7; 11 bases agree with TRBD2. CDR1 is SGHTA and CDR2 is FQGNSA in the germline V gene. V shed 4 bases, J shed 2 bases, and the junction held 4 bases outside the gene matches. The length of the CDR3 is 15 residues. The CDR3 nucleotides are TGTGCCAGCAGCTCCCTAGCGGGGGGCCCCTACGAGCAGTACTTC. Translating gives CASSSLAGGPYEQYF.

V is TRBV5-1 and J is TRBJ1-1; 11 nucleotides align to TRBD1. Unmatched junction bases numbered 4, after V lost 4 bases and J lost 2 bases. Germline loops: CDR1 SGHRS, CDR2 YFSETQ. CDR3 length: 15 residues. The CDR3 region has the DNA TGCGCCAGCAGCCAGGGACAGGGGGGAAACACTGAAGCTTTCTTT. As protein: CASSQGQGGNTEAFF.

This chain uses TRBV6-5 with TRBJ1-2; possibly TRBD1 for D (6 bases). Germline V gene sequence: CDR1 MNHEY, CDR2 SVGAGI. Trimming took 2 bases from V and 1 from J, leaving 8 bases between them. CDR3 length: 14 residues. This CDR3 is CASSYLDSNYGYTF. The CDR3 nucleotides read TGTGCCAGCAGTTACCTGGACAGTAACTATGGCTACACCTTC.

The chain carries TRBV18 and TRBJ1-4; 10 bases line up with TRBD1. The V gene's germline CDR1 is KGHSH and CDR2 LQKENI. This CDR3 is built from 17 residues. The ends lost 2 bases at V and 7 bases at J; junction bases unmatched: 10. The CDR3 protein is CASSPMGSGTGAEKLFF. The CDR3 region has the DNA TGTGCCAGCTCACCAATGGGTTCTGGGACAGGGGCTGAAAAACTGTTTTTT.

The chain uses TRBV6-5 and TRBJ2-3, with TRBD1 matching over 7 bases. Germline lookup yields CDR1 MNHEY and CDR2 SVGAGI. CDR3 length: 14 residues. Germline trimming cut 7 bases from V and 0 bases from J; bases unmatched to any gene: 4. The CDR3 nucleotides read TGTGCCAGCAAGCCGGGACAGAGCACAGATACGCAGTATTTT. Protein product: CASKPGQSTDTQYF.

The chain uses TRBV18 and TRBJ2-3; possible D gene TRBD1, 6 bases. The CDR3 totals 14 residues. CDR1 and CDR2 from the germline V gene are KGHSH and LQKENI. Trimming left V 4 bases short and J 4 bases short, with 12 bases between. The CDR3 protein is CASSQDSGSDTQYF. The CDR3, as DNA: TGTGCCAGCTCACAGGACAGCGGCTCAGATACGCAGTATTTT.

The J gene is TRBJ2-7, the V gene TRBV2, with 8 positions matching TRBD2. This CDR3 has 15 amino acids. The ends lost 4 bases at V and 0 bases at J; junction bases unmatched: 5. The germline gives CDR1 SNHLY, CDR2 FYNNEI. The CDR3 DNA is TGTGCCAGCAGTGGAGGCGGGGGGAGCTCCTACGAGCAGTACTTC. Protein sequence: CASSGGGGSSYEQYF. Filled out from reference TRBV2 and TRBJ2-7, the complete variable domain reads EPEVTQTPSHQVTQMGQEVILRCVPISNHLYFYWYRQILGQKVEFLVSFYNNEISEKSEIFDDQFSVERPDGSNFTLKIRSTKLEDSAMYFCASSGGGGSSYEQYFGPGTRLTVT.

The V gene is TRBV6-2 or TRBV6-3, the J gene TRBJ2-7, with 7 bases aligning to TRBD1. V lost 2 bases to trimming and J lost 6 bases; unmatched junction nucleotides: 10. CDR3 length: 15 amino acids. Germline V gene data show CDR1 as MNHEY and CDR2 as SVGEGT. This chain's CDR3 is CASSYDRFPGGEQYF. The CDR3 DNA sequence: TGTGCCAGCAGTTACGATCGGTTCCCAGGGGGCGAGCAGTACTTC.

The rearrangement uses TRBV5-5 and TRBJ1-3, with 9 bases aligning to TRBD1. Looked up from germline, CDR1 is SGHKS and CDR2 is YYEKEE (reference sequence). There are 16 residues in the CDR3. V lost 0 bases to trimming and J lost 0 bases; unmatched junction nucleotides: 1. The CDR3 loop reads CASSLAGQGSGNTIYF. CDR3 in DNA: TGTGCCAGCAGCTTGGCGGGACAGGGCTCTGGAAACACCATATATTTT.

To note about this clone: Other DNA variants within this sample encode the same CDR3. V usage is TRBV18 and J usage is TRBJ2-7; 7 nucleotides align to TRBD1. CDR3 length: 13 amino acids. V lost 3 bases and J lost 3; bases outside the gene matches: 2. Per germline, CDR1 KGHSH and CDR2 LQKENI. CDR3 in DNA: TGTGCCAGCTCACCCGGGACAGACTACGAGCAGTACTTC. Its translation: CASSPGTDYEQYF. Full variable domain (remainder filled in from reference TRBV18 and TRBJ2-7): NAGVMQNPRHLVRRRGQEARLRCSPMKGHSHVYWYRQLPEEGLKFMVYLQKENIIDESGMPKERFSAEFPKEGPSILRIQQVVRGDSAAYFCASSPGTDYEQYFGPGTRLTVT.

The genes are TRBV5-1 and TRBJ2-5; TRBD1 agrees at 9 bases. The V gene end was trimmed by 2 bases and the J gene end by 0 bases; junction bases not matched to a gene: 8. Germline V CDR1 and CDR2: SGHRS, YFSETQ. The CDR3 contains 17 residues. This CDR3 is CASSFDPGQGYQETQYF. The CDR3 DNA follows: TGCGCCAGCAGCTTCGATCCGGGACAGGGTTACCAAGAGACCCAGTACTTC.

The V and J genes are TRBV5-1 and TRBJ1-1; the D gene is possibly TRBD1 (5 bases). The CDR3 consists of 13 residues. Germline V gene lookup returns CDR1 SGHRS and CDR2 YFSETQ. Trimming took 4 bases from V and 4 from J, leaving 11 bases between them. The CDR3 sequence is CASSQGWFTEAFF. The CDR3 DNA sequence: TGCGCCAGCAGCCAGGGTTGGTTCACTGAAGCTTTCTTT. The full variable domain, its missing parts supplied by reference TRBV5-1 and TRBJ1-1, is KAGVTQTPRYLIKTRGQQVTLSCSPISGHRSVSWYQQTPGQGLQFLFEYFSETQRNKGNFPGRFSGRQFSNSRSEMNVSTLELGDSALYLCASSQGWFTEAFFGQGTRLTVV.

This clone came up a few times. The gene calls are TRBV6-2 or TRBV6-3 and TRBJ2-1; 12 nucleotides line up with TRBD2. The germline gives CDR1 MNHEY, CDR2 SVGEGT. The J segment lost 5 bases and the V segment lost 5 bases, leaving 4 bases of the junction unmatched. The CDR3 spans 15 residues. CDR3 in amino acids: CASSPGLAGNNEQFF. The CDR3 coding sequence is TGTGCCAGCAGTCCCGGACTAGCGGGGAACAATGAGCAGTTCTTC.

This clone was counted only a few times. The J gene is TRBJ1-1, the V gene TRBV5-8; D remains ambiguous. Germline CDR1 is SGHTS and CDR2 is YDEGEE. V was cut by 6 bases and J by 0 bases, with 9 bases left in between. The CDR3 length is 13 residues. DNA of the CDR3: TGTGCCAGCACCTACGCCGTGAACACTGAAGCTTTCTTT. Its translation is CASTYAVNTEAFF.

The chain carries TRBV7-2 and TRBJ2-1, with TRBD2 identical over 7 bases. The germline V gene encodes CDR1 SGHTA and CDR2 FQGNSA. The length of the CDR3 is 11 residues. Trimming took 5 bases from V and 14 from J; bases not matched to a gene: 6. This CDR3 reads CASSPAGEEFF. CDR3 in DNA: TGTGCCAGCAGCCCTGCGGGGGAGGAGTTCTTC.

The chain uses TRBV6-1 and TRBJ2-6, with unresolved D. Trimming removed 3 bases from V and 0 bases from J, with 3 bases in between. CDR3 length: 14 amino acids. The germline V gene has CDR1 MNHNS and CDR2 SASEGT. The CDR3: CASSDGSGANVLTF. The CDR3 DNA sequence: TGTGCCAGCAGTGACGGCTCTGGGGCCAACGTCCTGACTTTC.

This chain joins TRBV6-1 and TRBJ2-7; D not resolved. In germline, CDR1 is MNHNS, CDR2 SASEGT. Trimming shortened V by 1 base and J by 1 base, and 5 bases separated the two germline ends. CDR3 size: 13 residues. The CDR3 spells CASSEVQSYEQYF. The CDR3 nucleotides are TGTGCCAGCAGTGAAGTACAGTCCTACGAGCAGTACTTC.

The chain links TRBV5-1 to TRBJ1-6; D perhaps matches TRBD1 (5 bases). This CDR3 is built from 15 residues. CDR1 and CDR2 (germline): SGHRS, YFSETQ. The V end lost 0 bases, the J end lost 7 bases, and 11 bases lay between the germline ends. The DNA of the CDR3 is TGCGCCAGCAGCTTGGAAGGGGTGGGGAATTCACCCCTCCACTTT. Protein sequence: CASSLEGVGNSPLHF.

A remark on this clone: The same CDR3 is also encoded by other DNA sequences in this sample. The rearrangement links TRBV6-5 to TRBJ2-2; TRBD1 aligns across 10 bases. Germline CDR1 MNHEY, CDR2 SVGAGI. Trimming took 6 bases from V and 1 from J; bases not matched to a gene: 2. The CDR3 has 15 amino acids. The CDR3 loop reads CASSRTGGNTGELFF. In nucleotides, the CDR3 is TGTGCCAGCAGCCGGACAGGGGGGAACACCGGGGAGCTGTTTTTT.

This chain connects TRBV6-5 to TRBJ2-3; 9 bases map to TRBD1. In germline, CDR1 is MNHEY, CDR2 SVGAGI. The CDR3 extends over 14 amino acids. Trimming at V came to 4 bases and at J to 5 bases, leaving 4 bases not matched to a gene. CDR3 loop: CASSWGQGLDTQYF. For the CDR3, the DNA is TGTGCCAGCAGTTGGGGACAGGGTCTAGATACGCAGTATTTT.

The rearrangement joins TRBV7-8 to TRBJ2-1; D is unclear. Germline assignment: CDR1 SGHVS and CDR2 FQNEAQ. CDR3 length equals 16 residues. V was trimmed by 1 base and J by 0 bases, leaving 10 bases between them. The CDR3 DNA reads TGTGCCAGCAGCTTAGAATACTTAAGCTCCTACAATGAGCAGTTCTTC. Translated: CASSLEYLSSYNEQFF.

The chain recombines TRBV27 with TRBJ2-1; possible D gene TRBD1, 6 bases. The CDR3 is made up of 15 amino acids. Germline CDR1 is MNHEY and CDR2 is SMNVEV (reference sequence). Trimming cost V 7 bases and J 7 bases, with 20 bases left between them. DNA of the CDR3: TGTGCCAGCACACCGGGACACCCCATGTCTAATGAGCAGTTCTTC. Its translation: CASTPGHPMSNEQFF.

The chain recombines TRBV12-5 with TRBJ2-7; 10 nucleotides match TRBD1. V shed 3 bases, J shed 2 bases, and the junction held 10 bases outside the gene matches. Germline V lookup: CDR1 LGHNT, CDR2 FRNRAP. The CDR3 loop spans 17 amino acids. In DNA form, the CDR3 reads TGTGCTAGTGGTTTCTCCGACGGACAGGGGGTTACCTACGAGCAGTACTTC. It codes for CASGFSDGQGVTYEQYF.

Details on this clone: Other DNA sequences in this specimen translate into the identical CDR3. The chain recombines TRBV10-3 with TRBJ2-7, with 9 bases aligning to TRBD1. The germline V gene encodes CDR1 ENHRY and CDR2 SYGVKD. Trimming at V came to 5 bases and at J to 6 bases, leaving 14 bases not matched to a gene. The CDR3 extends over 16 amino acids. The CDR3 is CAISPGGGQGLFEQYF. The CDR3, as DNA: TGTGCCATCAGTCCCGGTGGGGGACAGGGTCTGTTCGAGCAGTACTTC.

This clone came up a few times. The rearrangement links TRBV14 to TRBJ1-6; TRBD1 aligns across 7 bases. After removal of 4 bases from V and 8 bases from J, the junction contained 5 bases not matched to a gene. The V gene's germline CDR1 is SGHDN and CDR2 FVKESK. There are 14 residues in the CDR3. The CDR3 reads CASSLTGADSPLHF. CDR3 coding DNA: TGTGCCAGCAGCCTAACAGGGGCCGATTCACCCCTCCACTTT.

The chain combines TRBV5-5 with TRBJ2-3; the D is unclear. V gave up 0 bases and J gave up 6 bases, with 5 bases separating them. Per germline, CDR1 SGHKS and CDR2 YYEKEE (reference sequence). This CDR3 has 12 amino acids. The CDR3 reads CASSLDGDTQYF. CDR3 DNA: TGTGCCAGCAGCTTGGACGGGGATACGCAGTATTTT.

The CDR3: CASSTSGGSDEKLFF. The CDR3 coding sequence is TGTGCCAGCAGCACCTCAGGGGGCAGCGATGAAAAACTGTTTTTT. The rearrangement links TRBV13 to TRBJ1-4; 8 positions agree with TRBD1. The CDR3 has 15 residues. V lost 5 bases, J lost 6 bases, and 8 bases stayed unmatched. Germline values: CDR1 PRHDT, CDR2 FYEKMQ (reference sequence).

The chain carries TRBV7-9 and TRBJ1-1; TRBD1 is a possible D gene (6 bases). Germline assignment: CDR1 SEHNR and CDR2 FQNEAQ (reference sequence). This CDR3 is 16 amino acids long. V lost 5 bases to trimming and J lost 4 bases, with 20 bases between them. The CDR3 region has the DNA TGTGCCAGCAGCCTCTCCCGGGGACAAATAGGCACTGAAGCTTTCTTT. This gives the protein CASSLSRGQIGTEAFF. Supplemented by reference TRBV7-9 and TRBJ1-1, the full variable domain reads DTGVSQNPRHKITKRGQNVTFRCDPISEHNRLYWYRQTLGQGPEFLTYFQNEAQLEKSRLLSDRFSAERPKGSFSTLEIQRTEQGDSAMYLCASSLSRGQIGTEAFFGQGTRLTVV.

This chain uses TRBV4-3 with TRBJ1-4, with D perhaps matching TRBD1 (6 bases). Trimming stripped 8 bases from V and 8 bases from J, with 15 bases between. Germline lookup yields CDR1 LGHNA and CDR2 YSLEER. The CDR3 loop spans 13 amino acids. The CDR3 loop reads CASRLQGGEKLFF. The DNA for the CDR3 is TGCGCCAGCCGCTTACAGGGCGGGGAAAAACTGTTTTTT.

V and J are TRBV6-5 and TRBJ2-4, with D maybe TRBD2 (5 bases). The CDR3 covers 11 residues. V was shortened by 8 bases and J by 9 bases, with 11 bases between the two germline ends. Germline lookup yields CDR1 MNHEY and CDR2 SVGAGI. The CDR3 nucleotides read TGTGCCAGCGCGAAACTAGGCATTCAGTACTTC. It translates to CASAKLGIQYF.